This T cell receptor beta chain was retrieved from a study of cytomegalovirus exposure and HLA in healthy donors. Study findings and constraints: Researchers reportedly found TCR beta sequences accurately predicted most subjects' HLA-A and HLA-B alleles. The authors listed approximately 150 TCR beta chains as cytomegalovirus-associated.

The PCR ran on 60 Vbeta and 13 Jbeta primers. Only in-frame clones appear in the TCRdb table, and some are missing; sequencing was by immunoSEQ multiplex PCR. The data contain some 51,000 clones, approximately 80% of them singletons. Germline loops: CDR1 LNHNV, CDR2 YYDKDF (reference sequence). CDR3 size: 16 residues. Deletions cut 1 base from V and 4 bases from J, with 11 bases between. Concerning this clone: The antigen is undetermined.

The sample taken for sequencing was PBMCs. This chain links TRBV15 with TRBJ2-6; D possibly corresponds to TRBD1 (6 bases). The clonotype comes from a female donor in good health and CMV-seronegative. CDR3 DNA sequence: TGTGCCACCAGCAGAGCACAGGGCGCCGGGGCCAACGTCCTGACTTTC. Translated: CATSRAQGAGANVLTF.